Following are 18 T cell receptor beta chains from one sample sequenced in a study of T cell repertoires in aging, cancer and after chemotherapy. TCR beta rearrangements were amplified from peripheral blood genomic DNA. Multiplex touch-down PCR with TRB-A/B primers amplified rearranged V-D-J TRB sequences. TCRdb fed the multiplex PCR reads into MiXCR, producing one record per CDR3 protein. The sample shows around 10,000 distinct CDR3 sequences, under 40% of them seen only once. The material sequenced was blood. All receptors derive from a human donor in good health.

DNA of the CDR3: TGTGCCAGCAGCCGCCAGCAGGGGATTTCCTACGAGCAGTACTTC. Protein product: CASSRQQGISYEQYF. This rearrangement joins TRBV11-1 to TRBJ2-7, with a weak D call TRBD1 (6 bases). Germline loops: CDR1 SGHAT, CDR2 FQDESV (reference sequence). This CDR3 comprises 15 residues. Trimming took off 5 bases at V and 1 base at J, with 15 bases between the two ends. Using reference TRBV11-1 and TRBJ2-7 for the parts outside the CDR3, the full variable domain is EAEVAQSPRYKITEKSQAVAFWCDPISGHATLYWYRQILGQGPELLVQFQDESVVDDSQLPKDRFSAERLKGVDSTLKIQPAELGDSAMYLCASSRQQGISYEQYFGPGTRLTVT.

The rearrangement joins TRBV12-3 or TRBV12-4 to TRBJ2-3; possible D gene TRBD2, 5 bases. The CDR3 has 19 residues. V was pared by 6 bases and J by 1 base, with 26 bases between. In nucleotides, the CDR3 is TGTGCCAGCAGGACGAGACGAGGGCAGGCCACCAGTGGCACAGATACGCAGTATTTT. It encodes CASRTRRGQATSGTDTQYF.

The table lists this clonotype with a few counts. J is TRBJ2-2 and V is TRBV18; possibly TRBD1 for D (6 bases). This CDR3 contains 15 residues. Germline-derived CDR1 and CDR2 are KGHSH and LQKENI. V lost 2 bases, J lost 1 base, and 8 bases lay in between. The CDR3 sequence is CASSPGGRNTGELFF. The CDR3 region has the DNA TGTGCCAGCTCACCAGGGGGCAGGAACACCGGGGAGCTGTTTTTT. The full variable domain, with the rest looked up from reference TRBV18 and TRBJ2-2, is NAGVMQNPRHLVRRRGQEARLRCSPMKGHSHVYWYRQLPEEGLKFMVYLQKENIIDESGMPKERFSAEFPKEGPSILRIQQVVRGDSAAYFCASSPGGRNTGELFFGEGSRLTVL.

This chain uses TRBV27 with TRBJ2-7; D gene uncertain. CDR1 and CDR2 (germline): MNHEY, SMNVEV (reference sequence). The CDR3 totals 13 residues. V dropped 0 bases and J dropped 2 bases, with 5 bases sitting between them. CDR3 DNA sequence: TGTGCCAGCAGTTTATCGGCCCCCTACGAGCAGTACTTC. Protein sequence: CASSLSAPYEQYF.

This clonotype is classed as medium-sized. The genes are TRBV19 and TRBJ2-1; D remains unclear. Germline V gene data show CDR1 as LNHDA and CDR2 as SQIVND (reference sequence). The CDR3 runs to 11 residues. V shed 6 bases and J shed 4 bases, with 4 bases lying between them. CDR3 region: CASSEYNEQFF. Here the CDR3 DNA reads TGTGCCAGTAGCGAGTACAATGAGCAGTTCTTC.

J is TRBJ2-7 and V is TRBV29-1, with D possibly TRBD1 on 5 matching bases. In germline, CDR1 is SQVTM, CDR2 ANQGSEA. The V and J ends lost 2 bases and 6 bases respectively, with 8 bases between them. CDR3 length equals 11 residues. The CDR3 reads CSVERGSEQYF. The CDR3 DNA sequence: TGCAGCGTTGAAAGGGGATCCGAGCAGTACTTC.

Of note for this clonotype: The junction departs from germline at one end; a sequencing error may be responsible. The chain carries TRBV5-4 and TRBJ2-7, with D tentatively TRBD2 (8 bases). From germline, CDR1 is SGHNT and CDR2 YYREEE (reference sequence). The CDR3 is 14 residues long. CDR3 in amino acids: CASSGIAGQYEQYF. CDR3 DNA: TGCGCCAGCAGCGGAATAGCGGGACAGTACGAGCAGTACTTC.

This clonotype was detected a few times. The rearrangement uses TRBV6-5 and TRBJ1-4; D is unresolved. CDR1 and CDR2 (germline): MNHEY, SVGAGI. This CDR3 is 15 amino acids long. Between the trimmed V and J ends, which lost 0 bases and 7 bases, there was a span of 12 bases. DNA of the CDR3: TGTGCCAGCAGTTACTCGCTATCCGGAATTGAAAAACTGTTTTTT. It yields the protein CASSYSLSGIEKLFF.

This clonotype was counted only a few times. The V gene is TRBV5-5, the J gene TRBJ1-6; D remains ambiguous. CDR1 and CDR2 from the germline V gene are SGHKS and YYEKEE (reference sequence). Trimming pared 1 base from V and 6 bases from J, leaving 11 bases between. This CDR3 has 15 residues. In DNA, the CDR3 is TGTGCCAGCAGCTTGACGGAAAGGCTTAATTCACCCCTCCACTTT. It codes for CASSLTERLNSPLHF.

This chain uses TRBV29-1 with TRBJ1-2; D call uncertain. The V end lost 3 bases, the J end lost 4 bases, and 12 bases lay between the germline ends. Germline CDR1 SQVTM, CDR2 ANQGSEA. The CDR3 has 13 residues. CDR3 sequence reads: CSVDGRFGYGYTF. Here the CDR3 DNA reads TGCAGCGTTGACGGCCGGTTCGGCTATGGCTACACCTTC.

This clonotype was detected a few times. The chain has TRBV27 and TRBJ2-1; D is perhaps TRBD2 (6 bases). This CDR3 region has 13 residues. Germline CDR1 is MNHEY and CDR2 is SMNVEV (reference sequence). V was trimmed by 5 bases and J by 9 bases, leaving 14 bases between them. CDR3 coding DNA: TGTGCCAGCAGTACAATCACTAGCATTGAGCAGTTCTTC. Encoded protein: CASSTITSIEQFF.

The chain couples TRBV24-1 to TRBJ2-5; 9 nucleotides match TRBD1. Germline V lookup: CDR1 KGHDR, CDR2 SFDVKD. The length of the CDR3 is 15 residues. Unmatched junction bases numbered 2, after V lost 3 bases and J lost 1 base. CDR3 loop: CATSDTGQGQETQYF. Here the CDR3 DNA reads TGTGCCACCAGTGATACGGGACAGGGCCAAGAGACCCAGTACTTC.

The V call is TRBV29-1, the J call TRBJ2-7; 7 nucleotides agree with TRBD1. From germline, CDR1 is SQVTM and CDR2 ANQGSEA. Losses at the gene ends were 3 bases for V and 2 bases for J; bases not matched to a gene: 10. This CDR3 contains 15 residues. This chain's CDR3 is CSVEVWDSLAYEQYF. The CDR3 bases are TGCAGCGTTGAGGTCTGGGACAGCCTCGCCTACGAGCAGTACTTC.

The chain links TRBV5-6 to TRBJ2-1; D is unclear. CDR1 is SGHDT and CDR2 is YYEEEE in the germline V gene. The CDR3 is 15 amino acids. Trimming pared 0 bases from V and 3 bases from J, leaving 10 bases between. DNA for the CDR3: TGTGCCAGCAGCTTGGCAGGCGGATTCTACAATGAGCAGTTCTTC. Its protein is CASSLAGGFYNEQFF.

In its sample, this clonotype was seen a few times. The chain has TRBV19 and TRBJ2-7; 12 bases map to TRBD2. Germline CDR1 is LNHDA and CDR2 is SQIVND (reference sequence). This CDR3 has 16 residues. Trimming removed 4 bases from V and 2 bases from J; junction bases left unmatched: 6. CDR3 DNA: TGTGCCAGTAGTACCTCGACTAGCGGGAGCCCCTACGAGCAGTACTTC. Encoded protein: CASSTSTSGSPYEQYF.

This chain joins TRBV11-1 and TRBJ2-7, with 10 bases lining up with TRBD1. J gave up 3 bases and V 5 bases, and 4 bases lay outside the gene matches. CDR1 is SGHAT, CDR2 FQDESV, per germline (reference sequence). The CDR3 is 14 residues long. The DNA for the CDR3 is TGTGCCAGCAGCCCGGGACAGGGGAACTACGAGCAGTACTTC. Protein product: CASSPGQGNYEQYF. Full variable domain (rest looked up from reference TRBV11-1 and TRBJ2-7): EAEVAQSPRYKITEKSQAVAFWCDPISGHATLYWYRQILGQGPELLVQFQDESVVDDSQLPKDRFSAERLKGVDSTLKIQPAELGDSAMYLCASSPGQGNYEQYFGPGTRLTVT.

This clonotype was picked up a small number of times. The chain employs TRBV19 and TRBJ2-7; D is possibly TRBD2 (6 bases). The V gene's germline CDR1 is LNHDA and CDR2 SQIVND (reference sequence). CDR3 length equals 16 residues. Deletions cut 4 bases from V and 3 bases from J, with 19 bases between. The CDR3 protein is CASSTNLRDWDYEQYF. In DNA form, the CDR3 reads TGTGCCAGTAGTACCAATCTCCGGGACTGGGACTACGAGCAGTACTTC.

This clonotype is classed as medium-sized. This sequence joins TRBV29-1 and TRBJ2-3; D not resolved. This CDR3 comprises 13 residues. The V gene's germline CDR1 is SQVTM and CDR2 ANQGSEA. V was shortened by 2 bases and J by 0 bases, with 6 bases between the two germline ends. DNA for the CDR3: TGCAGCGTTGAACATGGAAGCACAGATACGCAGTATTTT. Translating it yields CSVEHGSTDTQYF.